The text below deals with one T cell receptor beta chain. This sample was taken from a study of blood T cell repertoires in COVID-19. Study details: Whether acute or convalescent, the COVID-19 samples came from the United States, Italy and Spain. PBMCs, B-cell-depleted T cells, or T cells provided the cDNA or gDNA that made up the material.

Germline V gene sequence: CDR1 LGHNA, CDR2 YNFKEQ. V was shortened by 0 bases and J by 2 bases, with 13 bases between the two germline ends. This CDR3 has 16 amino acids. Under the authors' procedure: Amplification from reference gene primers served as the basis for estimated nucleated cell counts. Clones were read by immunoSEQ multiplex PCR, and TCRdb kept only the in-frame ones, dropping some. For V, J and clone size, that table is used; D and trimming come from the DNA. Seen here are around 250,000 clones, 70% to 85% observed once, and the top ten hold 1.9%. Sequenced material: peripheral blood. The clonotype comes from a woman older than 75 with acute or convalescent COVID-19. The V and J genes are TRBV4-2 and TRBJ1-2, with a possible D match to TRBD1 (5 bases). The CDR3 nucleotides are TGTGCCAGCAGCCAAGACCCAGGGAGGGGCAACTATGGCTACACCTTC. The encoded protein is CASSQDPGRGNYGYTF.